Described below is a single TCR beta chain sequence and its context. These data originate in a study of patients and donors after allogeneic stem cell transplantation. TCRdb re-called the RT-PCR reads through MiXCR, storing one row per CDR3 protein. In the table there are about a million distinct CDR3 sequences, more than 15% of which are singletons. The CDR3 contains 14 residues. Trimming at V came to 1 base and at J to 11 bases, leaving 8 bases not matched to a gene. CDR1 DFQATT and CDR2 SNEGSKA come from the germline V gene (reference sequence). Material for sequencing was blood, either unsorted or a sorted T cell fraction (not recorded which). This rearrangement joins TRBV20-1 to TRBJ2-1, with 10 bases that match TRBD2. This clonotype was sampled from a human donor who was either an allogeneic HSCT recipient or a stem cell or donor lymphocyte infusion donor (not recorded which). It is not recorded whose cells these are; they may come from a transplant donor. CDR3 DNA: TGCAGTGCTAGAGTGGTTGGGACTAGCGAAAAGCAGTTCTTC. Encoded protein: CSARVVGTSEKQFF.